The T cell receptor beta chain under discussion was sequenced for a study of spatial heterogeneity in lung cancer. Time point defined: sample taken at primary tumor resection. Untreated early-stage non-small cell lung cancer patients, 55 to 85 in total, were the donors. TCRdb re-derived calls from the 5' RACE reads in MiXCR, one entry per CDR3 protein. The sample lists a few thousand distinct CDR3 sequences; over 6.5% were seen once. In its sample, this clonotype was seen a few times. The TCR comes from a male donor with early-stage non-small cell lung cancer. Sequenced here: normal lung tissue next to the tumor, sampled at surgery.

Written as DNA, the CDR3 is TGTGCCAGCAGTGCTCAGGGGGCGAGGAACACTGAAGCTTTCTTT. Its protein is CASSAQGARNTEAFF. The V gene is TRBV2, the J gene TRBJ1-1; 8 nucleotides line up with TRBD1. This CDR3 is 15 amino acids long. V gave up 4 bases and J gave up 1 base; unmatched junction bases: 5. Germline CDR1 reads SNHLY; CDR2 reads FYNNEI.